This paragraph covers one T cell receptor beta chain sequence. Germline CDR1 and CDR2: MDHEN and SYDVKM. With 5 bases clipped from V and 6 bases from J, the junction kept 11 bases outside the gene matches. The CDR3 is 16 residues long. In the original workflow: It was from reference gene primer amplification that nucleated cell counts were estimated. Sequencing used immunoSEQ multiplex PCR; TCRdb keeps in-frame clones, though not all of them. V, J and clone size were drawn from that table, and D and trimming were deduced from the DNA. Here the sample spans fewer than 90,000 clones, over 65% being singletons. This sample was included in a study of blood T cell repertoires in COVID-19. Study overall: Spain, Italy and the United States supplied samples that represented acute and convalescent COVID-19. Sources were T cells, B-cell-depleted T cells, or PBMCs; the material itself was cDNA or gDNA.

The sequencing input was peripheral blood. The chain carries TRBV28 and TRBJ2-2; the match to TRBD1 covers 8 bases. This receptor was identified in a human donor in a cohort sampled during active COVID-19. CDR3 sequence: CASSTTGGVIAGELFF. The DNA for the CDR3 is TGTGCCAGCAGTACAACAGGGGGTGTGATTGCCGGGGAGCTGTTTTTT.